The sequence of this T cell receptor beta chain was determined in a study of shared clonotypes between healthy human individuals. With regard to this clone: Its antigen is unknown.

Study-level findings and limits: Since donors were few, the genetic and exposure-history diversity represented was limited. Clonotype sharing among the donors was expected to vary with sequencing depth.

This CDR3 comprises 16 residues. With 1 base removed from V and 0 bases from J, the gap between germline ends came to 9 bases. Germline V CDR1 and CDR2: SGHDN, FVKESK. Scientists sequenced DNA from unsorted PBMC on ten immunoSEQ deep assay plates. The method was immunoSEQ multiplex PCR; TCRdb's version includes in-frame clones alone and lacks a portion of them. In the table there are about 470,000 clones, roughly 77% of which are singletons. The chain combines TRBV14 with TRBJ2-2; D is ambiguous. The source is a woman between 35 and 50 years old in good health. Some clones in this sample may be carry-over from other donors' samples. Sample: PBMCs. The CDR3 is CASSQASGTNTGELFF. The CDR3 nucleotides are TGTGCCAGCAGCCAAGCATCTGGAACGAACACCGGGGAGCTGTTTTTT.